This T cell receptor (beta chain) was captured in a study of T cell repertoires in aging, cancer and after chemotherapy (dated 2019 in TCRdb). Some background on the complete study: Donors were distributed across six age groups ranging from 30 or younger to 70 or older, with at least three individuals included per group. Healthy donor control TCR repertoires were recorded over several months to years and showed clear clonal overlap across re-sampling. The cohort comprised 200 to 250 cancer patients, 94 with hematological and over 110 with solid cancers, plus 95 healthy donors as a reference group. Several million TCR reads were contained in the full dataset. Peripheral blood TCR beta repertoires from healthy donors and cancer patients were profiled to examine immunoaging and T cell reconstitution after chemotherapy.

Instead of sorted cells or RNA, genomic DNA extracted from peripheral blood served as the source for amplifying TCR beta rearrangements. The CDR3 contains 13 residues, cysteine and phenylalanine counted. The CDR3 DNA has 39 bases and is translated from base 1. V was cut back by 10 bases and J by 4 bases, leaving a gap of 17 bases between them. CDR1 and CDR2 were assigned from the germline V gene as MNHEY and SVGAGI. Using a mixed TRB-A/B primer pool, multiplex touch-down PCR amplified rearranged TRB sequences covering the V, D and J segments. Illumina adapters and sample indices were attached to the amplicons in two consecutive PCR reactions using Phusion HS II polymerase. Amplicons were gel-purified using the NucleoSpin Gel and PCR Clean-up kit and were subsequently checked with Qubit and an Agilent 2100 Bioanalyzer. Sequencing of the libraries was done on an Illumina MiSeq with paired-end, single-indexed 600-cycle runs. As for the authors' bioinformatics: MiXCR versions 2.12 and 3.0.5 were used to process the TRB sequences. Each unique CDR3 nucleotide sequence counted as one clone, and only productive sequences with at least two reads were retained. Shannon diversity, evenness, clonality (one minus evenness), and alpha-parameterized diversity profiles from alpha 0 to 5 were included as repertoire metrics. The IGoR algorithm was used to compute generation probabilities of clones in paired pre- and post-chemotherapy samples. Using fastp at Q25 and MiXCR, TCRdb reprocessed the public reads and kept productive beta chains. CDR3 protein duplicates are merged, each entry listing the most common genes and DNA. The authors' filters were not applied to this entry. The sample data list 3,300 or so distinct CDR3 sequences, and under 40% of these were observed just once. The top ten clones comprise around half of the sample.

Notes on this clonotype: Its antigen has not been determined. The input lacks base qualities; no much larger clone sits a single base away.

The paper as a whole reports these results and caveats: In healthy donors, the decline in TCR diversity with age was mainly explained by loss of richness, whereas in cancer patients loss of evenness was also found to contribute. According to the authors, the repertoire data do not allow conclusions to be drawn about immunological memory after chemotherapy. An increase in median generation probability over the chemotherapy interval was observed in both cancer cohorts, suggesting that the repertoire was reconstituted through rebound thymic output. Compared with age-matched healthy donors, untreated patients with either hematological or solid cancers had significantly lower TCR diversity in the blood along with higher clonality.

Sequencing was carried out using blood. This receptor was taken from a human donor in good health. The chain is made from TRBV6-5 and TRBJ2-7, and the D gene may be TRBD1, 6 bases matching. The nucleotides read TGTGCCACCACTGACAGGCAACCGTACGAGCAGTACTTC. It is translated as CATTDRQPYEQYF.